These T cell receptor beta chains were read from a single sample in a study of shared clonotypes between healthy human individuals. Here immunoSEQ multiplex PCR was the method, and the copy in TCRdb shows in-frame clones only, minus some. Of a few million clones detected, 80% to 95% appear once; the ten largest clones hold about 0.41%. The sequenced sample consisted of naive CD4+ T cells from PBMCs. The receptors stem from a man aged 18-30 years in good health. Some clones in this sample may be carry-over from other donors' samples. Both conserved end residues are part of each CDR3. D genes are given only for firm matches. A row's size may be missing; if present it is once, few, many or a size class.

abundance,j_gene,d_gene,v_gene,CDR3nt,CDR3aa
once,TRBJ2-6,-,TRBV15,TGTGCCACCAGCAGAGGGGGCAGGGGCTTTGGGGCCAACGTCCTGACTTTC,CATSRGGRGFGANVLTF
-,TRBJ2-2,-,TRBV11-2,TGTGCCAGCAGCTTAGATCGAAGGGACACCGGGGAGCTGTTTTTT,CASSLDRRDTGELFF
once,TRBJ2-5,-,TRBV27,TGTGCCAGCAGTCCCACGGGACAACTTGGGGAGACCCAGTACTTC,CASSPTGQLGETQYF
once,TRBJ2-3,-,TRBV7-9,TGTGCCAGCAGCTCCCCCGGAGTTAGCACAGATACGCAGTATTTT,CASSSPGVSTDTQYF
-,TRBJ1-1,-,TRBV28,TGTGCCAGCAAGGTAGAGACCCGGCGGCGCACTGAAGCTTTCTTT,CASKVETRRRTEAFF
-,TRBJ2-1,-,TRBV7-3,TGTGCCAGCAGCTCCCTGAGAACGAATGAGCAGTTCTTC,CASSSLRTNEQFF
-,TRBJ2-2,-,TRBV6-4,TGTGCCAGCAGTCGTACGGTAGCGAGGAACACCGGGGAGCTGTTTTTT,CASSRTVARNTGELFF
-,TRBJ2-7,TRBD1,TRBV28,TGTGCCAGCAGTTTGACAGGGTACGAGCAGTACTTC,CASSLTGYEQYF
-,TRBJ2-2,TRBD2,TRBV9,TGTGCCAGCAGGCCTAGCGGGGTCAACACCGGGGAGCTGTTTTTT,CASRPSGVNTGELFF
-,TRBJ2-1,TRBD2,TRBV28,TGTGCCAGCAGTTTACCTAGCGGGGCGAACAATGAGCAGTTCTTC,CASSLPSGANNEQFF
-,TRBJ2-7,-,TRBV30,TGTGCCTGGAGTGTTGGGGGGAAAAGGTACGAGCAGTACTTC,CAWSVGGKRYEQYF
-,TRBJ1-5,-,TRBV11-2,TGTGCCAGCAGCTCGATGGGAGGAAAGGGTCAGCCCCAGCATTTT,CASSSMGGKGQPQHF
once,TRBJ1-3,-,TRBV28,TGTGCCAGCACGGCGGGGGGGGCGATCTCTGGAAACACCATATATTTT,CASTAGGAISGNTIYF
-,TRBJ1-1,TRBD1,TRBV5-1,TGCGCCAGCAGCTTACAGGGGGCCAGCACTGAAGCTTTCTTT,CASSLQGASTEAFF
-,TRBJ1-2,-,TRBV6-5,TGTGCCAGCAGTTACTCGACTTCCAGCTATGGCTACACCTTC,CASSYSTSSYGYTF
-,TRBJ2-5,-,TRBV7-6,TGTGCCAGCGGCACTGGGAACCGGGAGACCCAGTACTTC,CASGTGNRETQYF
once,TRBJ2-7,-,TRBV6-5,TGTGCCAGCAGTCCTCAACTGGGGGGCGAGCAGTACTTC,CASSPQLGGEQYF
-,TRBJ2-3,-,TRBV5-1,TGCGCCAGCAGCATACTACAGGGCCCAGATACGCAGTATTTT,CASSILQGPDTQYF
-,TRBJ2-7,-,TRBV28,TGTGCCAGCAGCCGGGCGGGGTACGAGCAGTACTTC,CASSRAGYEQYF
-,TRBJ2-6,-,TRBV7-3,TGTGCCAGCAGCCCGCAAGCGGTGAGCGGGGCCAACGTCCTGACTTTC,CASSPQAVSGANVLTF
-,TRBJ2-5,-,TRBV18,TGTGCCAGCTCACCACCAGGGGTTGAGACCCAGTACTTC,CASSPPGVETQYF
-,TRBJ2-3,-,TRBV18,TGTGCCAGCTCACCAGTTGGCAGTAACACAGATACGCAGTATTTT,CASSPVGSNTDTQYF
-,TRBJ2-1,-,TRBV5-1,TGCGCCAGCAGCCACGGACAGACCAGCGATGAGCAGTTCTTC,CASSHGQTSDEQFF
once,TRBJ2-3,-,TRBV27,TGTGCCAGCAGTTTAAGCGGGACAGATACGCAGTATTTT,CASSLSGTDTQYF
-,TRBJ2-1,TRBD2,TRBV11-2,TGTGCCAGCAGCCCGGGGGGGGCGCGAGGAGGTGAGCAGTTCTTC,CASSPGGARGGEQFF
-,TRBJ1-1,TRBD1,TRBV28,TGTGCCAGCAGTCAACACAGGGGGCCTACTGAAGCTTTCTTT,CASSQHRGPTEAFF
-,TRBJ2-3,TRBD2,TRBV2,TGTGCCAGCATTGGGACTAGACTAGGGTATTTT,CASIGTRLGYF
once,TRBJ2-7,TRBD1,TRBV18,TGTGCCAGCTCTCGTGGACAGGATACCTACGAGCAGTACTTC,CASSRGQDTYEQYF
-,TRBJ1-1,-,TRBV27,TGTGCCAGCATGCGGGGCCACACTGAAGCTTTCTTT,CASMRGHTEAFF
-,TRBJ2-2,-,TRBV5-6,TGTGCCAGCAGCTTTGGAGGGATCCCCGGGGAGCTGTTTTTT,CASSFGGIPGELFF
-,TRBJ1-1,-,TRBV18,TGTGCCAGCAGCCAACCGTCCCGGGGGGACACTGAAGCTTTCTTT,CASSQPSRGDTEAFF
-,TRBJ1-2,-,TRBV13,TGTGCCAGCAGCCGACAGAGTTTCTATGGCTACACCTTC,CASSRQSFYGYTF
-,TRBJ2-7,TRBD1,TRBV10-1,TGCGCCAGCAGTTCGAGACAGGGGGGACCCTACGAGCAGTACTTC,CASSSRQGGPYEQYF
-,TRBJ2-7,TRBD2,TRBV7-6,TGTGCCAGCAGCTTATCTCGCGGGAGAGGTGCCTACGAGCAGTACTTC,CASSLSRGRGAYEQYF
-,TRBJ2-5,-,TRBV5-7,TGTGCCAGCAGCTTGCTCCAGGGGCAAGAGACCCAGTACTTC,CASSLLQGQETQYF
-,TRBJ2-5,-,TRBV5-1,TGCGCCAGCAGCCTCGCTAGCTTGGCGGAGACCCAGTACTTC,CASSLASLAETQYF
-,TRBJ1-1,TRBD1,TRBV11-2,TGTGCCAGCAGCACCCGGACAGGGACTATGAACACTGAAGCTTTCTTT,CASSTRTGTMNTEAFF
-,TRBJ2-1,-,TRBV4-1,TGCGCCAGCAGCCAAGCCCGCGACAGCTACAATGAGCAGTTCTTC,CASSQARDSYNEQFF
-,TRBJ2-7,TRBD1,TRBV5-1,TGCGCCAGCAGCCCGGGACAGGACTACGAGCAGTACTTC,CASSPGQDYEQYF
-,TRBJ2-1,-,TRBV28,TGTGCCAGCAGTCCCTACCAAGGGGCGTATGAGCAGTTCTTC,CASSPYQGAYEQFF
-,TRBJ2-1,-,TRBV6-4,TGTGCCAGCAGTCGAGGGGACTCCTACAATGAGCAGTTCTTC,CASSRGDSYNEQFF
-,TRBJ2-7,-,TRBV4-2,TGTGCCAGCAGCCAAGATATCGCCTACGAGCAGTACTTC,CASSQDIAYEQYF
-,TRBJ2-3,TRBD1,TRBV19,TGTGCCAGTAGTATCCGGACAGGGGGCACAGATACGCAGTATTTT,CASSIRTGGTDTQYF